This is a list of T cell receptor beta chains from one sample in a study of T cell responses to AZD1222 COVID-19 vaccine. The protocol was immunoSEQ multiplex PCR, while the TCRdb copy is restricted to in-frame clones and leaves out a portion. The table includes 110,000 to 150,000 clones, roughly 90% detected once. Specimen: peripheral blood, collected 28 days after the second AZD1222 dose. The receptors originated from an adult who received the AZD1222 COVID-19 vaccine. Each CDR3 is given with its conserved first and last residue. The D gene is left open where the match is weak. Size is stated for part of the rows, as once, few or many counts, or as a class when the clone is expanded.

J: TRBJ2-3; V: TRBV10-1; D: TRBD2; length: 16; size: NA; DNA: TGCGCCAGCAGTGAGGGGCTAGCGGGGGGGGCAGATACGCAGTATTTT; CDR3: CASSEGLAGGADTQYF
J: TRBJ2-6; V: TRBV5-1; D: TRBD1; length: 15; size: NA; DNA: TGCGCCAGCAGCGACACAGGGGCAGGGGCCAACGTCCTGACTTTC; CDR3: CASSDTGAGANVLTF
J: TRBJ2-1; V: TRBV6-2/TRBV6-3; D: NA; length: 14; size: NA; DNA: TGTGCCAGCAGTTACTCGGGGGGGCGCAATGAGCAGTTCTTC; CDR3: CASSYSGGRNEQFF
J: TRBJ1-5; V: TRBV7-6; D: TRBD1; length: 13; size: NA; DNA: TGTGCCAGCAGCCAGGGGGACAATCAGCCCCAGCATTTT; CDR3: CASSQGDNQPQHF
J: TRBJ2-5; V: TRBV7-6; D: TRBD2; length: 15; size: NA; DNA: TGTGCCAGCAGCTCGGGGGGGACTAGCTTGGAGACCCAGTACTTC; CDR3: CASSSGGTSLETQYF
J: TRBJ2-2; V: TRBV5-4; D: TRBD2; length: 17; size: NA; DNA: TGTGCCAGCAGCACCGGGACTAGCGGGCTGAACACCGGGGAGCTGTTTTTT; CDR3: CASSTGTSGLNTGELFF
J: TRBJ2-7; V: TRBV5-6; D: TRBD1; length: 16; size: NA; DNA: TGTGCCAGCAGCGCTACCCCAGGGGGATCATCCTACGAGCAGTACTTC; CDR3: CASSATPGGSSYEQYF
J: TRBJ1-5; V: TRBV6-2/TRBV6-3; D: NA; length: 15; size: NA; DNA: TGTGCCAGCAGTTACGGGTGGGCGAGGGATCAGCCCCAGCATTTT; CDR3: CASSYGWARDQPQHF
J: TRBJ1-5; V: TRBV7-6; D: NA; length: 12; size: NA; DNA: TGTGCCAGCAGCTTAGCGGGGGAAGCCCAGCATTTT; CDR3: CASSLAGEAQHF
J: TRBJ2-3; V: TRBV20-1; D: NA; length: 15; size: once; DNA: TGCAGTGCTAGTTCGGCTAGCGAAGGCACAGATACGCAGTATTTT; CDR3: CSASSASEGTDTQYF
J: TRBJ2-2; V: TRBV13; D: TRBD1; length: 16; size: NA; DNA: TGTGCCAGCAGCTTCGGGACAGGGGGGAACACCGGGGAGCTGTTTTTT; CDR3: CASSFGTGGNTGELFF
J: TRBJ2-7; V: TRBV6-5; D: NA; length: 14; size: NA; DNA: TGTGCCAGCAGTCGGAGGGGGGTCGCCTACGAGCAGTACTTC; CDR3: CASSRRGVAYEQYF
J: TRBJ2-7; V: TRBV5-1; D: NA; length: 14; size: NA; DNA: TGCGCCAGCAGCTCCTCCCCTGGGCCCTACGAGCAGTACTTC; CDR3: CASSSSPGPYEQYF
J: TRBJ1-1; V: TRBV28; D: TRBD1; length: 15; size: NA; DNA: TGTGCCAGCAGTTTAAGGGGGCGAGGAAAAACTGAAGCTTTCTTT; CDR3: CASSLRGRGKTEAFF
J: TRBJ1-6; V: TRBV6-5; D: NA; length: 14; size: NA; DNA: TGTGCCAGCAGTTTAAGAAGGACGACTTCACCCCTCCACTTT; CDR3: CASSLRRTTSPLHF
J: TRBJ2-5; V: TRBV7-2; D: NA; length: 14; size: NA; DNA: TGTGCCAGCAGCTTAGCACCTTCCAGGGGGACCCAGTACTTC; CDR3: CASSLAPSRGTQYF
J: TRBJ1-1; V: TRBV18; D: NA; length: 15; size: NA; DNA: TGTGCCAGCTCTCCTGGACTGGTAGGAGGCACTGAAGCTTTCTTT; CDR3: CASSPGLVGGTEAFF
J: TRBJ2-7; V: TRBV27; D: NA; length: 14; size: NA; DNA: TGTGCCAGCCGGCTCCCGGGACACTCCTACGAGCAGTACTTC; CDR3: CASRLPGHSYEQYF